These T cell receptor beta chains were read from a single sample in a study of cytomegalovirus exposure and HLA in healthy donors. The repertoire was sequenced with immunoSEQ multiplex PCR; TCRdb's copy has only in-frame clones and lacks some. The table includes around 170,000 clones, around 89% detected once. Material for sequencing was PBMCs. Receptors originate from a man aged 18-30 years in good health and CMV-seronegative. CDR3s include the opening cysteine and the closing phenylalanine or tryptophan. The D gene is left open where the match is weak. Rows give clone size only sometimes, using once, few, many, or a class for an expanded clone.

j_gene | d_gene | abundance | v_gene | CDR3aa | CDR3nt
TRBJ2-1 | . | . | TRBV29-1 | CSYARTSNEQFF | TGCAGCTATGCGAGGACTTCAAATGAGCAGTTCTTC
TRBJ1-1 | TRBD1 | . | TRBV5-1 | CASSLDRGTEAFF | TGCGCCAGCAGCTTGGACAGGGGCACTGAAGCTTTCTTT
TRBJ1-4 | . | . | TRBV4-3 | CASSQPNRETNEKLFF | TGCGCCAGCAGCCAACCCAACAGGGAGACTAATGAAAAACTGTTTTTT
TRBJ2-1 | TRBD1 | . | TRBV4-1 | CASSRTGDNEQFF | TGCGCCAGCAGCCGGACAGGCGACAATGAGCAGTTCTTC
TRBJ2-7 | TRBD2 | . | TRBV7-2 | CASSLGLSPAGVREQYF | TGTGCCAGCAGCTTAGGCCTGAGTCCAGCGGGAGTGCGCGAGCAGTACTTC
TRBJ2-7 | . | . | TRBV5-8 | CASSPEYRVRAWGEQYF | TGTGCCAGCAGCCCCGAATACAGGGTTAGGGCGTGGGGCGAGCAGTACTTC
TRBJ2-7 | TRBD2 | . | TRBV7-9 | CASSRTRTSGSYEQYF | TGTGCCAGCAGCCGAACCAGGACTAGCGGGAGCTACGAGCAGTACTTC
TRBJ2-1 | TRBD2 | . | TRBV5-1 | CASSSSGGSYNEQFF | TGCGCCAGCAGCTCTAGCGGGGGCTCCTACAATGAGCAGTTCTTC
TRBJ1-3 | . | few | TRBV2 | CASSEGQVGGNTIYF | TGTGCCAGCAGTGAAGGTCAGGTTGGTGGAAACACCATATATTTT
TRBJ1-1 | TRBD1 | . | TRBV28 | CASSFGSRGYLGTEAFF | TGTGCCAGCAGTTTCGGGAGCAGGGGGTATTTGGGCACTGAAGCTTTCTTT
TRBJ1-5 | . | . | TRBV10-3 | CAISEQGGAQPQHF | TGTGCCATCAGTGAACAGGGCGGCGCTCAGCCCCAGCATTTT
TRBJ2-7 | TRBD2 | . | TRBV7-2 | CASSFGTSGRYEQYF | TGTGCCAGCAGCTTTGGGACTAGCGGGCGTTACGAGCAGTACTTC
TRBJ2-5 | TRBD1 | few | TRBV28 | CASSFDRAQYF | TGTGCCAGCAGTTTCGACAGGGCCCAGTACTTC
TRBJ2-1 | . | once | TRBV11-3 | CASSLRGDEQFF | TGTGCCAGCAGCTTAAGGGGCGATGAGCAGTTCTTC
TRBJ2-7 | . | . | TRBV27 | CASSRGASSYEQYF | TGTGCCAGCAGTCGAGGAGCGAGCTCCTACGAGCAGTACTTC
TRBJ2-3 | TRBD1 | . | TRBV18 | CASSPQQGALDTQYF | TGTGCCAGCTCACCGCAACAGGGGGCCCTGGATACGCAGTATTTT
TRBJ2-7 | TRBD1 | . | TRBV7-2 | CASSLDPGQGAYEQYF | TGTGCCAGCAGCTTAGACCCGGGACAGGGTGCCTACGAGCAGTACTTC
TRBJ2-5 | TRBD1 | . | TRBV27 | CASCPTGRETQYF | TGTGCCAGCTGCCCGACAGGGCGAGAGACCCAGTACTTC
TRBJ2-5 | TRBD1 | . | TRBV29-1 | CSVRTGGPQETQYF | TGCAGCGTCCGAACAGGGGGCCCGCAAGAGACCCAGTACTTC
TRBJ1-1 | . | . | TRBV2 | CASRAGYGEAFF | TGTGCCAGCAGGGCAGGGTACGGAGAAGCTTTCTTT
TRBJ1-2 | TRBD1 | . | TRBV29-1 | CSVGTGFNYGYTF | TGCAGCGTTGGGACAGGGTTTAACTATGGCTACACCTTC